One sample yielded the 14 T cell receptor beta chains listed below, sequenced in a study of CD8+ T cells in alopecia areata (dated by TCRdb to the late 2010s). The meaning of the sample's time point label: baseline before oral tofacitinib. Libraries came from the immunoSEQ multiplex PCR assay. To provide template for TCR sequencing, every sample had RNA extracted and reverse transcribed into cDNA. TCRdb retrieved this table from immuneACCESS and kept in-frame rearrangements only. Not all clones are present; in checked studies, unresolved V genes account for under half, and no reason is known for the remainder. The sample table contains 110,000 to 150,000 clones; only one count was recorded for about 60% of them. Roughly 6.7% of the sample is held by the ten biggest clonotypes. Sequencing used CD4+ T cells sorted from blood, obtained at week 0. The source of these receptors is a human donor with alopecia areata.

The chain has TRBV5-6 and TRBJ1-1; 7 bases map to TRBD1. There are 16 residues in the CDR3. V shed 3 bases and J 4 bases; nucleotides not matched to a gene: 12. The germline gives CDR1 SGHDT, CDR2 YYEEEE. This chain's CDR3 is CASSYRDSPRITEAFF. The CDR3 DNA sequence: TGTGCCAGCAGCTATCGGGACAGCCCAAGAATCACTGAAGCTTTCTTT.

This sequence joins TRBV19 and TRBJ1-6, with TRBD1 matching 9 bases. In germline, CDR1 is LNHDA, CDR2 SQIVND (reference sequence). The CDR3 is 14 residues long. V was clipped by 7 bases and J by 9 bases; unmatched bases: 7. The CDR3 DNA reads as TGTGCCAGTACCCCCGGACAGGGGTCTTCACCCCTCCACTTT. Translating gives CASTPGQGSSPLHF.

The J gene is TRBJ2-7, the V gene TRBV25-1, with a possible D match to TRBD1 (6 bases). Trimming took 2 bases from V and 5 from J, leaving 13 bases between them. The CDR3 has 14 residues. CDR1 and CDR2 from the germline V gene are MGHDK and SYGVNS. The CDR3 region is CASSEQQGHDEQYF. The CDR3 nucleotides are TGTGCCAGCAGTGAACAACAGGGTCACGACGAGCAGTACTTC.

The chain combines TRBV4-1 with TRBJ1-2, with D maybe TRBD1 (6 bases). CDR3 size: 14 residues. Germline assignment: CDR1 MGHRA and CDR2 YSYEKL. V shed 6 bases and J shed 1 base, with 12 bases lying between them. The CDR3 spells CASSDGQINYGYTF. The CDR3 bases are TGCGCCAGCAGTGACGGACAGATTAACTATGGCTACACCTTC.

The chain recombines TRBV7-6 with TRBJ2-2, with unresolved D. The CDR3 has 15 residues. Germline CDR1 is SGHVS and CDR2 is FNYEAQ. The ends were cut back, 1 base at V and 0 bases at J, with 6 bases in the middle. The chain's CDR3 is CASSLGTTNTGELFF. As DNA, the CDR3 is TGTGCCAGCAGCTTAGGTACCACGAACACCGGGGAGCTGTTTTTT. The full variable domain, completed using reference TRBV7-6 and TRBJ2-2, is GAGVSQSPRYKVTKRGQDVALRCDPISGHVSLYWYRQALGQGPEFLTYFNYEAQQDKSGLPNDRFSAERPEGSISTLTIQRTEQRDSAMYRCASSLGTTNTGELFFGEGSRLTVL.

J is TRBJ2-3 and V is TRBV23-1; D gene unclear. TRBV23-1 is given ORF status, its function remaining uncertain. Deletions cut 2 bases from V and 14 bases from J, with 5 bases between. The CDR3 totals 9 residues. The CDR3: CASSQPPYF. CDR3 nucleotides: TGCGCCAGCAGTCAACCTCCGTATTTT.

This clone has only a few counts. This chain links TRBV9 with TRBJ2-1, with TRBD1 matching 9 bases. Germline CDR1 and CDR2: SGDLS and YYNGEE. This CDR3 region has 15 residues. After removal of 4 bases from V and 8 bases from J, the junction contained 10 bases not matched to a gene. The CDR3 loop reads CASSLRQGGLDEQFF. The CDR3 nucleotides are TGTGCCAGCAGCCTAAGACAGGGGGGATTGGATGAGCAGTTCTTC.

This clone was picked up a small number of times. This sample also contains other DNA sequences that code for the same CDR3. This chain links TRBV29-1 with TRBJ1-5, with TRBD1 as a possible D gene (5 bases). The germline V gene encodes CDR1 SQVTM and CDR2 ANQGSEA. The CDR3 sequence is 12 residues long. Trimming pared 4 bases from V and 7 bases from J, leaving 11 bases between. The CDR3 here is CSVGGSGQPQHF. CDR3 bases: TGCAGCGTTGGGGGGTCAGGACAGCCCCAGCATTTT.

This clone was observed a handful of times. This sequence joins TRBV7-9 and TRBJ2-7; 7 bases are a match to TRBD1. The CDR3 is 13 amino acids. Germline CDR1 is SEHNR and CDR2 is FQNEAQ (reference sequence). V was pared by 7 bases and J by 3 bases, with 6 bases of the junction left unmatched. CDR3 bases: TGTGCCAGCAAGAAGACAGGGAACTACGAGCAGTACTTC. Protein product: CASKKTGNYEQYF.

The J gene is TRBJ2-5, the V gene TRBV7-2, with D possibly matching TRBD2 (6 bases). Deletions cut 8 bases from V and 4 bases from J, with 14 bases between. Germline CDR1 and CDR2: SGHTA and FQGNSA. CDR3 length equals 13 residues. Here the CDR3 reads CASAGSGGETQYF. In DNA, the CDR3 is TGTGCCAGCGCGGGGTCTGGTGGAGAGACCCAGTACTTC.

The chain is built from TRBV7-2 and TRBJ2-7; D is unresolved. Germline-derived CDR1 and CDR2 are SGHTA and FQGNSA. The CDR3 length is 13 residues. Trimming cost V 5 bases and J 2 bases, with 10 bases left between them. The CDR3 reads CASSPKVPYEQYF. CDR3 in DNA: TGTGCCAGCAGCCCAAAAGTCCCCTACGAGCAGTACTTC. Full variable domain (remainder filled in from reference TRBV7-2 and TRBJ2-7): GAGVSQSPSNKVTEKGKDVELRCDPISGHTALYWYRQSLGQGLEFLIYFQGNSAPDKSGLPSDRFSAERTGGSVSTLTIQRTQQEDSAVYLCASSPKVPYEQYFGPGTRLTVT.

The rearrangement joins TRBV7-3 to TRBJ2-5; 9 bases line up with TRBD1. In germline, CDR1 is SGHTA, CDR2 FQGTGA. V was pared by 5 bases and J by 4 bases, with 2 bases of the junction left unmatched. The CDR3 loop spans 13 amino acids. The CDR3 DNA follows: TGTGCCAGCAGCGTGACAGGGGGAGAGACCCAGTACTTC. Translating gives CASSVTGGETQYF.

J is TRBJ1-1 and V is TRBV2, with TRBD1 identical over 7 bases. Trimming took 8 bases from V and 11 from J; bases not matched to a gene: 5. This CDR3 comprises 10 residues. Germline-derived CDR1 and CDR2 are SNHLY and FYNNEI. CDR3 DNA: TGTGCCAGCGGGGACAGAGACGCTTTCTTT. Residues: CASGDRDAFF. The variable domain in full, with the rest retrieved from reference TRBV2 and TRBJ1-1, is EPEVTQTPSHQVTQMGQEVILRCVPISNHLYFYWYRQILGQKVEFLVSFYNNEISEKSEIFDDQFSVERPDGSNFTLKIRSTKLEDSAMYFCASGDRDAFFGQGTRLTVV.

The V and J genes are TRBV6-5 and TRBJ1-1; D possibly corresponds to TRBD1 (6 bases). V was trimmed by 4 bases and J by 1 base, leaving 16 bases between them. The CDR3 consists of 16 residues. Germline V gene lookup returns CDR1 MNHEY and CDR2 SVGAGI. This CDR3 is CASSSIGTGWNTEAFF. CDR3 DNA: TGTGCCAGCAGTTCGATAGGTACAGGGTGGAACACTGAAGCTTTCTTT.